This T cell receptor beta chain was sequenced in a study of T-cell memory formation after mild COVID-19. Study in general: TCR clustering was largely donor specific.

This clonotype was seen more than once but under ten times. TCRdb reanalysed the 5' RACE reads using MiXCR and keeps one entry per CDR3 protein. This sample has 120,000 to 150,000 distinct CDR3 sequences, with 15% to 20% found just once. CDR1 is MNHNY and CDR2 is SVGAGI in the germline V gene (reference sequence). This CDR3 has 14 amino acids. V was clipped by 10 bases and J by 0 bases, with 14 bases between them. The source material was PBMCs or a T cell subset sorted from them (not recorded which). The clonotype originates from an adult woman who had mild COVID-19 (a few samples of this study predate the infection). Cell type and time point are not known. J is TRBJ2-3 and V is TRBV6-6, with D perhaps matching TRBD2 (6 bases). The DNA of the CDR3 is TGTGCCATCAGGCGGGGAGGCAGCACAGATACGCAGTATTTT. Translation gives CAIRRGGSTDTQYF.